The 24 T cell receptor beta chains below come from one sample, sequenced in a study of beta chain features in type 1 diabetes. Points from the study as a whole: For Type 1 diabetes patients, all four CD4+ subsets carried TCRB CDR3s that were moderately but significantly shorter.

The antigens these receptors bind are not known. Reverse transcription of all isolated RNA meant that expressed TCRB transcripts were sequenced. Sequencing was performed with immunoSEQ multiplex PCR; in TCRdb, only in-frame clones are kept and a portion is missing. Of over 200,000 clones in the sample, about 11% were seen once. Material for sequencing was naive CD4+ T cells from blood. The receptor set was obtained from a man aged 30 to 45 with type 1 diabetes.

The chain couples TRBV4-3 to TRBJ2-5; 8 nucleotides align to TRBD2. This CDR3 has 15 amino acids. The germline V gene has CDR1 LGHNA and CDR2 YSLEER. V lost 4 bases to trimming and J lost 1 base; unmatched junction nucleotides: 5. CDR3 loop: CASSRSGGAQETQYF. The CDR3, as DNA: TGCGCCAGCAGCCGATCGGGGGGGGCCCAAGAGACCCAGTACTTC.

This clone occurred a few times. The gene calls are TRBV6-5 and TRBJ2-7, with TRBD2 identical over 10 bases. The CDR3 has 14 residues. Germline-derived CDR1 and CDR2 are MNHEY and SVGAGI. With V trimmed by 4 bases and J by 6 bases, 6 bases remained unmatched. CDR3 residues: CASSSPGLATEQYF. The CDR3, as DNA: TGTGCCAGCAGTTCGCCGGGACTAGCGACCGAGCAGTACTTC.

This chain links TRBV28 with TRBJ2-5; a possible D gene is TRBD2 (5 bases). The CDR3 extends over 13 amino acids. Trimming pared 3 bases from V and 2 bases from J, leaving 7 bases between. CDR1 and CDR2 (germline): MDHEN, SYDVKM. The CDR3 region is CASSFERQETQYF. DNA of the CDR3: TGTGCCAGCAGTTTTGAGCGGCAAGAGACCCAGTACTTC.

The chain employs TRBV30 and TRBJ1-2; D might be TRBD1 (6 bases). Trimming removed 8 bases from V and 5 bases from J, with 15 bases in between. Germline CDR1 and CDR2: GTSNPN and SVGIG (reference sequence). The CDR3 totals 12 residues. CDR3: CARDIGAYGYTF. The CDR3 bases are TGTGCCCGGGACATAGGAGCGTATGGCTACACCTTC. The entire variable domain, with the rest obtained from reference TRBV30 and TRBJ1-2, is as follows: SQTIHQWPATLVQPVGSPLSLECTVEGTSNPNLYWYRQAAGRGLQLLFYSVGIGQISSEVPQNLSASRPQDRQFILSSKKLLLSDSGFYLCARDIGAYGYTFGSGTRLTVV.

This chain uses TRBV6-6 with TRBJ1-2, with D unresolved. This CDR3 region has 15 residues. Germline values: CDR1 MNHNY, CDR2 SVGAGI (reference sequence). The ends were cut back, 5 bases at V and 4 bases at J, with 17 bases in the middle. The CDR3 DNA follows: TGTGCCAGCAGTCGAGTGGTGATCCGGGGCTATGGCTACACCTTC. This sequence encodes CASSRVVIRGYGYTF.

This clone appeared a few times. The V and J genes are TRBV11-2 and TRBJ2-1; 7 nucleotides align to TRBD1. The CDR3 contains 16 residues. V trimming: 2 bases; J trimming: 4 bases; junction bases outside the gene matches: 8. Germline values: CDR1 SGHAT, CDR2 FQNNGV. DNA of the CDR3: TGTGCCAGCAGCTTAAATCCGGGACAGATATACAATGAGCAGTTCTTC. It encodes CASSLNPGQIYNEQFF. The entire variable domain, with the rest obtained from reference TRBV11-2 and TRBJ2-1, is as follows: EAGVAQSPRYKIIEKRQSVAFWCNPISGHATLYWYQQILGQGPKLLIQFQNNGVVDDSQLPKDRFSAERLKGVDSTLKIQPAKLEDSAVYLCASSLNPGQIYNEQFFGPGTRLTVL.

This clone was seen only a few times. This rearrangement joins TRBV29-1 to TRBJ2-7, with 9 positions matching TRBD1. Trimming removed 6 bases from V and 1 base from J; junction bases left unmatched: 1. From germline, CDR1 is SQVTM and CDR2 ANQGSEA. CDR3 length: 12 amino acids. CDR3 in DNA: TGCAGCGTGGGGACAGGGTCCTACGAGCAGTACTTC. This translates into CSVGTGSYEQYF.

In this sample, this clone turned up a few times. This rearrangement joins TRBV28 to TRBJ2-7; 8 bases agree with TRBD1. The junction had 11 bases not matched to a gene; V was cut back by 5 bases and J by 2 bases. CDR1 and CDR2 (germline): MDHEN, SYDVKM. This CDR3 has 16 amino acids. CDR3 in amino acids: CASSANPGTGPYEQYF. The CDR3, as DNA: TGTGCCAGCAGTGCCAACCCCGGGACAGGACCCTACGAGCAGTACTTC.

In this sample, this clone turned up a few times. This CDR3 is CSVEGRPYEQYF. The CDR3 DNA reads as TGCAGCGTTGAAGGCAGGCCCTACGAGCAGTACTTC. V is TRBV29-1 and J is TRBJ2-7; D call uncertain. Trimming pared 1 base from V and 2 bases from J, leaving 6 bases between. This CDR3 comprises 12 residues. Germline CDR1 and CDR2: SQVTM and ANQGSEA.

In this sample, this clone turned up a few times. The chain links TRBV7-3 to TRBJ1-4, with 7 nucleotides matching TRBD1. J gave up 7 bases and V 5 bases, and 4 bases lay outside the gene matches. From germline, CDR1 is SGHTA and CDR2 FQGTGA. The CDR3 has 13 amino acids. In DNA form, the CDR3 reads TGTGCCAGCAGCGGGACAGCAGGTGAAAAACTGTTTTTT. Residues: CASSGTAGEKLFF.

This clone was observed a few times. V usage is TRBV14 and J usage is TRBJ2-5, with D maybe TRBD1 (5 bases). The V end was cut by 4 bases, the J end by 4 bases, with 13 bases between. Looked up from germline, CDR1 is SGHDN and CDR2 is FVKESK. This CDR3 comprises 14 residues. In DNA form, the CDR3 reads TGTGCCAGCAGCCTAATCGACAGCCCAGAGACCCAGTACTTC. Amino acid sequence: CASSLIDSPETQYF. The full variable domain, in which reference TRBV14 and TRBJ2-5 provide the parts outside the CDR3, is EAGVTQFPSHSVIEKGQTVTLRCDPISGHDNLYWYRRVMGKEIKFLLHFVKESKQDESGMPNNRFLAERTGGTYSTLKVQPAELEDSGVYFCASSLIDSPETQYFGPGTRLLVL.

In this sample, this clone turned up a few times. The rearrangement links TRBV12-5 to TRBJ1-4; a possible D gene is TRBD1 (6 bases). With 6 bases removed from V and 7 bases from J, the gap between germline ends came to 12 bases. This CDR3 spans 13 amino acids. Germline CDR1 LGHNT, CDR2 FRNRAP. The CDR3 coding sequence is TGTGCTAGTGGGCCTGGGGGGGCTGAAAAACTGTTTTTT. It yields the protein CASGPGGAEKLFF.

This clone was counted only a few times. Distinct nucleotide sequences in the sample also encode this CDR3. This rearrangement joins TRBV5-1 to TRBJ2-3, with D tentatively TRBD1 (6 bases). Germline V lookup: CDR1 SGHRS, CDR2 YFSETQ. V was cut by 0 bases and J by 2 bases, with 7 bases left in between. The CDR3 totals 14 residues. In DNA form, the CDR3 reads TGCGCCAGCAGCTTGGGACAGGCCACAGATACGCAGTATTTT. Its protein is CASSLGQATDTQYF.

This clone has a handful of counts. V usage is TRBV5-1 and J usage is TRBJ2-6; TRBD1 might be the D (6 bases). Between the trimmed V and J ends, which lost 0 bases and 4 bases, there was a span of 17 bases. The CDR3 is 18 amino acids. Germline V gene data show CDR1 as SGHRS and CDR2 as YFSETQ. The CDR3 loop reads CASSLVARGSSGANVLTF. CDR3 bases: TGCGCCAGCAGCTTGGTAGCCAGGGGATCTTCCGGGGCCAACGTCCTGACTTTC.

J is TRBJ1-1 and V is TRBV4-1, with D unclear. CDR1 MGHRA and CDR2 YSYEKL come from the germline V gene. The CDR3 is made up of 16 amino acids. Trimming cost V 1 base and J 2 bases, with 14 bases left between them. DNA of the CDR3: TGCGCCAGCAGCCAAGGCGCGCTTCGTGCTAACACTGAAGCTTTCTTT. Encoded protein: CASSQGALRANTEAFF.

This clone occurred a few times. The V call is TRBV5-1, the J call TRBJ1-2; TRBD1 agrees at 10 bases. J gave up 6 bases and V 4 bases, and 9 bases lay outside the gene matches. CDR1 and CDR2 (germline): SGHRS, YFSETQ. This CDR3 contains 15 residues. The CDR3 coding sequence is TGCGCCAGCAGCGGATGGGACAGGGGAGTCAATGGCTACACCTTC. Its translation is CASSGWDRGVNGYTF.

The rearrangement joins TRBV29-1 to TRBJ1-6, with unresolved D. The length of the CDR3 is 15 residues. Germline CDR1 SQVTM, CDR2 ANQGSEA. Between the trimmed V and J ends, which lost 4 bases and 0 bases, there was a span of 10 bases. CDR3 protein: CSVATGSSYNSPLHF. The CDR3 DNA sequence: TGCAGCGTTGCAACGGGAAGCTCCTATAATTCACCCCTCCACTTT.

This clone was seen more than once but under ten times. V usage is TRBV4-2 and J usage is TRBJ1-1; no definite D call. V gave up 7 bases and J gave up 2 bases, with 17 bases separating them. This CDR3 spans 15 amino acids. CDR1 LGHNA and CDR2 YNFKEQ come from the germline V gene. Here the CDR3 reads CASTPVVGPNTEAFF. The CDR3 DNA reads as TGTGCCAGCACCCCGGTGGTGGGCCCAAACACTGAAGCTTTCTTT.

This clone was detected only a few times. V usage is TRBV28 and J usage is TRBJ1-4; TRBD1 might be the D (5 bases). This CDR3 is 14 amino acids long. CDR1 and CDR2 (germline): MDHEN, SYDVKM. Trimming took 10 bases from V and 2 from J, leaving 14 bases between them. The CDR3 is CAIRGSLTNEKLFF. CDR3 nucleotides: TGTGCCATTCGGGGGTCCCTCACTAATGAAAAACTGTTTTTT.

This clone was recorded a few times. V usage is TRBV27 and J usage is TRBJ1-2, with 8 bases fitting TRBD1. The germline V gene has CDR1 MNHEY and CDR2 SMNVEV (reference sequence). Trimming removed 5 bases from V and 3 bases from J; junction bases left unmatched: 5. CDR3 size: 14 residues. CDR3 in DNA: TGTGCCAGCAGTCGGGACAGGTTTGACTATGGCTACACCTTC. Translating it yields CASSRDRFDYGYTF.

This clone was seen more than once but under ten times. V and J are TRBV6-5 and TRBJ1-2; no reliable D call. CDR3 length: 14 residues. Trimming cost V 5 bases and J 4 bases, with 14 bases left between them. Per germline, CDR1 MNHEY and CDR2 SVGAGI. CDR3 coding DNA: TGTGCCAGCAGTCCATCAATCCCCATCTATGGCTACACCTTC. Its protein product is CASSPSIPIYGYTF.

CDR3 residues: CASSVLSVYGYTF. CDR3 sequence (DNA): TGTGCCAGCAGTGTCCTCTCTGTCTATGGCTACACCTTC. The chain combines TRBV28 with TRBJ1-2; D ambiguous. V was pared by 5 bases and J by 4 bases, with 11 bases between. The length of the CDR3 is 13 residues. Looked up from germline, CDR1 is MDHEN and CDR2 is SYDVKM.

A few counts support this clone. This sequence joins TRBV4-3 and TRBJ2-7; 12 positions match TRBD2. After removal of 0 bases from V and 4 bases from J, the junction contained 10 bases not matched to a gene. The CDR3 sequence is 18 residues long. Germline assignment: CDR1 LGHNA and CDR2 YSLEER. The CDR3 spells CASSQDLLAGGLIYEQYF. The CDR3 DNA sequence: TGCGCCAGCAGCCAAGATCTACTAGCGGGGGGACTAATTTACGAGCAGTACTTC.

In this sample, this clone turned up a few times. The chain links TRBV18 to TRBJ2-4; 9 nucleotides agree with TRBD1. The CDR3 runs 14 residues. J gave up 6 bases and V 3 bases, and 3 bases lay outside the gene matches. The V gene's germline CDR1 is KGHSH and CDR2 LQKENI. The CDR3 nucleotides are TGTGCCAGCTCACCGGGACAGGGTGGAAACATTCAGTACTTC. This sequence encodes CASSPGQGGNIQYF.